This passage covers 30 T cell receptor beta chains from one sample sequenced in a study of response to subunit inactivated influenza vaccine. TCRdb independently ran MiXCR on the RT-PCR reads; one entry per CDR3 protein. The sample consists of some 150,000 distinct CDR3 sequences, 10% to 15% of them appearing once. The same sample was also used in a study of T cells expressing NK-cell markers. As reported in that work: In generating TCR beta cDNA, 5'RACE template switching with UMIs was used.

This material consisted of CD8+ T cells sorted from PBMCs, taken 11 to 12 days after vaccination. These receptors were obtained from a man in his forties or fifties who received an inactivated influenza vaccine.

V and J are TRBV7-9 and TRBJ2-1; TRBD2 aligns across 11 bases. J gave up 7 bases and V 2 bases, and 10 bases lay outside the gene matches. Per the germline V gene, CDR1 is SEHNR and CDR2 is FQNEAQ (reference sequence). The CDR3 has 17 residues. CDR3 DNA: TGTGCCAGCAGCTTACCCCGCGGACTAGCGGGTGGGAATGAGCAGTTCTTC. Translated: CASSLPRGLAGGNEQFF.

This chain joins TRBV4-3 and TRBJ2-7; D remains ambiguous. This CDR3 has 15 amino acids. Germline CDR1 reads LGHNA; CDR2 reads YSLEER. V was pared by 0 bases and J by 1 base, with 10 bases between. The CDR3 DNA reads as TGCGCCAGCAGCCAAGATGAGGACGGGTCCTACGAGCAGTACTTC. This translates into CASSQDEDGSYEQYF.

In DNA, the CDR3 is TGCAGTGCTAGAACTGACAGGGGGCTCTATGGGGCCAACGTCCTGACTTTC. The encoded protein is CSARTDRGLYGANVLTF. V and J are TRBV20-1 and TRBJ2-6, with 10 bases lining up with TRBD1. Trimming removed 2 bases from V and 3 bases from J; junction bases left unmatched: 7. The CDR3 is made up of 17 amino acids. Per the germline V gene, CDR1 is DFQATT and CDR2 is SNEGSKA (reference sequence).

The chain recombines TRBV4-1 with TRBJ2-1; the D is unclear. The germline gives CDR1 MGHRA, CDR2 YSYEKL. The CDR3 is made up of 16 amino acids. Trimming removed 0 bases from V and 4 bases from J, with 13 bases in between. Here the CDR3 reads CASSQERLVSYNEQFF. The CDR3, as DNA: TGCGCCAGCAGCCAAGAGAGGCTAGTTTCTTACAATGAGCAGTTCTTC.

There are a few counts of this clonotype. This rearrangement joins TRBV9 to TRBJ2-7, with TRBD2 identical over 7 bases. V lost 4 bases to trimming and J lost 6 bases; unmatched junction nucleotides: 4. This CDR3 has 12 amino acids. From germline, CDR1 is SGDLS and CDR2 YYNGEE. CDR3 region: CASSTGLGEQYF. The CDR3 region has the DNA TGTGCCAGCAGCACCGGACTAGGCGAGCAGTACTTC.

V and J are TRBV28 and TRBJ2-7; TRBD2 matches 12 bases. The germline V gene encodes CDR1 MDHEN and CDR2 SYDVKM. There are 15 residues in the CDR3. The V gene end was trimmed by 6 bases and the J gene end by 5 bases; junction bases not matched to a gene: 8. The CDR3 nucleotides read TGTGCCAGCAGAGGGGGGACTAGCGGGTGGGACGAGCAGTACTTC. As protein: CASRGGTSGWDEQYF.

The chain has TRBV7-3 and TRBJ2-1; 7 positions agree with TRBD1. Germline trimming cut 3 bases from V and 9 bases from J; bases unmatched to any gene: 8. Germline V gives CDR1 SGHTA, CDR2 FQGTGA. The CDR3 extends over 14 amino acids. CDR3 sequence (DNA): TGTGCCAGCAGCTTGCAACAGGGGTGGGGTGAGCAGTTCTTC. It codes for CASSLQQGWGEQFF.

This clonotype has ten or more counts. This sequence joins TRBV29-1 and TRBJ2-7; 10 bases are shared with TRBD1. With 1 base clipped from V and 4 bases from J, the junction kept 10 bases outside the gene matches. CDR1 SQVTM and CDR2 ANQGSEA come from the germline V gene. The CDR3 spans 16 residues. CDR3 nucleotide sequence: TGCAGCGTTGAAGGTTCCTTGGGACAGGGGATTTACGAGCAGTACTTC. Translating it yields CSVEGSLGQGIYEQYF.

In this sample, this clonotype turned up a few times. CDR3 region: CASHSPRGSNTGELFF. CDR3 nucleotides: TGTGCCAGCCACTCCCCCCGAGGGTCTAACACCGGGGAGCTGTTTTTT. The chain couples TRBV18 to TRBJ2-2; TRBD2 might be the D (5 bases). Germline-derived CDR1 and CDR2 are KGHSH and LQKENI. This CDR3 contains 16 residues. Trimming stripped 8 bases from V and 2 bases from J, with 18 bases between.

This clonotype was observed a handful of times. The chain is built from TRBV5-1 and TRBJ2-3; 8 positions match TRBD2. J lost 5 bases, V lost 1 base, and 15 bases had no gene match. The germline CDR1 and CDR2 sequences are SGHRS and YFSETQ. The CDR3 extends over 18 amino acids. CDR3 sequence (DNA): TGCGCCAGCAGCTTGATGCAGACAGGCCGGGGGGGCCGAGATACGCAGTATTTT. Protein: CASSLMQTGRGGRDTQYF.

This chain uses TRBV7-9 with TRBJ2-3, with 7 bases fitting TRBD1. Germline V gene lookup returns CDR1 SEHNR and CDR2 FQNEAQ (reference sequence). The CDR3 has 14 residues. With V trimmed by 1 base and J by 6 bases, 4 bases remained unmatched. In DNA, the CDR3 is TGTGCCAGCAGCTTAGGACCGACAGGGGATACGCAGTATTTT. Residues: CASSLGPTGDTQYF.

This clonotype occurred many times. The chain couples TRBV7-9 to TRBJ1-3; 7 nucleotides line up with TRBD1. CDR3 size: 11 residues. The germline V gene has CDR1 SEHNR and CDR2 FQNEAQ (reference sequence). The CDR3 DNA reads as TGTGTTACAGGGGCTGGAAACACCATATATTTT. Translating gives CVTGAGNTIYF.

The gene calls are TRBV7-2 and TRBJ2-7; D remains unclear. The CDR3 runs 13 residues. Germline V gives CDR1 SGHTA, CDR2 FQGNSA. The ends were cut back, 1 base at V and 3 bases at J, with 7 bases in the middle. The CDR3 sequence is CASSLGVGYEQYF. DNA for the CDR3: TGTGCCAGCAGCTTAGGTGTAGGCTACGAGCAGTACTTC.

The CDR3 region is CATSRDEGRMDEQFF. The CDR3 DNA sequence: TGTGCCACCAGCAGAGATGAGGGACGCATGGATGAGCAGTTCTTC. The chain employs TRBV15 and TRBJ2-1; D may correspond to TRBD1 or TRBD2 (5 bases each). Trimming cost V 0 bases and J 8 bases, with 14 bases left between them. Germline CDR1 reads LNHNV; CDR2 reads YYDKDF (reference sequence). This CDR3 spans 15 amino acids.

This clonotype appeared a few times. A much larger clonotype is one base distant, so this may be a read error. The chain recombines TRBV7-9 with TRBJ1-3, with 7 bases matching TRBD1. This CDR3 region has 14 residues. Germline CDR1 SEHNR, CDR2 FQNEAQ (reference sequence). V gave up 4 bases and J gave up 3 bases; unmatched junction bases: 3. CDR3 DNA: TGTGCCAGCAGCTCGACAGGGAGTGGAAACACCATATATTTT. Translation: CASSSTGSGNTIYF.

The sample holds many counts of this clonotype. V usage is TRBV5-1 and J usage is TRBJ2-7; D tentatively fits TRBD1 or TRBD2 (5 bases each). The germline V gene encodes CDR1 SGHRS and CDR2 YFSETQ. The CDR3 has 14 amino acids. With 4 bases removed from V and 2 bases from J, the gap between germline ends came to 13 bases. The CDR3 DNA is TGCGCCAGCAGCGGGCAGGGACGGACCTACGAGCAGTACTTC. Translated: CASSGQGRTYEQYF.

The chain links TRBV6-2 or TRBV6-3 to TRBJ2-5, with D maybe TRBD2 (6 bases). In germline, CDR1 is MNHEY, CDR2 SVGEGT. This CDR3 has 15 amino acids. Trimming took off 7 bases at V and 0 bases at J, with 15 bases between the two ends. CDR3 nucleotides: TGTGCCAGCACTCATCCCCGGGACTACCAAGAGACCCAGTACTTC. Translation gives CASTHPRDYQETQYF.

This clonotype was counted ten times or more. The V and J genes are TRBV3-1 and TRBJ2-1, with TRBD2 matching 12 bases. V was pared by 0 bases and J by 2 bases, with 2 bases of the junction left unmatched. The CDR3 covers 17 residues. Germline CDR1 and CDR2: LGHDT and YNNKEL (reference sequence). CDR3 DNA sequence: TGTGCCAGCAGCCAAGACCCTAGCGGGAGGGCCTACAATGAGCAGTTCTTC. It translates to CASSQDPSGRAYNEQFF.

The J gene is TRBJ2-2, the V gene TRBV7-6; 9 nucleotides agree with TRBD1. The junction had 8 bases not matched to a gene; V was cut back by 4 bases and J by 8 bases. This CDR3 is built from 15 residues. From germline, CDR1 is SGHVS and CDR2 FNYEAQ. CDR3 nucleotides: TGTGCCAGCAGCTGGTCGACAGGGGGAACGGGGGAGCTGTTTTTT. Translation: CASSWSTGGTGELFF.

DNA for the CDR3: TGTGCCAGCAGCGGTTGGGGACAGGGGGCTTACAATGAGCAGTTCTTC. It is translated as CASSGWGQGAYNEQFF. The genes are TRBV9 and TRBJ2-1; 12 bases match TRBD1. Germline CDR1 SGDLS, CDR2 YYNGEE. V was clipped by 3 bases and J by 4 bases; unmatched bases: 5. The CDR3 extends over 16 amino acids.

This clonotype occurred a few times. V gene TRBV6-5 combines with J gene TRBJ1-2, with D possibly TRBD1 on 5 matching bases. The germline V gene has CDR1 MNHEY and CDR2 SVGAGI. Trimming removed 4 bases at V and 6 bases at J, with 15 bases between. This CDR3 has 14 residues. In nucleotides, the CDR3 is TGTGCCAGCAGTTCCACAGGAGGGATGGATGGCTACACCTTC. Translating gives CASSSTGGMDGYTF.

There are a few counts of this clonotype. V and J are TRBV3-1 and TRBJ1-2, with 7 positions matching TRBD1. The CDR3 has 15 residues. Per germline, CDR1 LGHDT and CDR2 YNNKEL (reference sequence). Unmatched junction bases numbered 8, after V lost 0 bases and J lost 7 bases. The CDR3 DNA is TGTGCCAGCAGCCAAGATCGACAGGGTAGTGGTGGCTACACCTTC. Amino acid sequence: CASSQDRQGSGGYTF.

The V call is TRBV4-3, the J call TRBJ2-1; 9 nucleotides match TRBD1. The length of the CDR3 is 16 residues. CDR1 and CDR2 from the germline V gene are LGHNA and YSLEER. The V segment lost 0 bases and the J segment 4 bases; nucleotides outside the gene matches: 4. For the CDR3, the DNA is TGCGCCAGCAGCCAAGATGGGGGACAGGGTTACAATGAGCAGTTCTTC. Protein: CASSQDGGQGYNEQFF.

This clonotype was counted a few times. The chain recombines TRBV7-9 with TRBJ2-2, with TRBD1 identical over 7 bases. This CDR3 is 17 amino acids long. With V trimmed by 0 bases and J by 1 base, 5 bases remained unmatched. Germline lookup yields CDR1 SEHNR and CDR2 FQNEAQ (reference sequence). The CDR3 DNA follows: TGTGCCAGCAGCTTAGCTCCGGGACAGATGAACACCGGGGAGCTGTTTTTT. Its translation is CASSLAPGQMNTGELFF.

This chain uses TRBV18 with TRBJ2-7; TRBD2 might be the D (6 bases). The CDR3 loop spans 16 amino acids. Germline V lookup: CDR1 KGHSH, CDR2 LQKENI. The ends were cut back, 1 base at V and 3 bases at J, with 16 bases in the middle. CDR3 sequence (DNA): TGTGCCAGCTCACCACGCGAGCGGGTGATGGTCTACGAGCAGTACTTC. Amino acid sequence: CASSPRERVMVYEQYF.

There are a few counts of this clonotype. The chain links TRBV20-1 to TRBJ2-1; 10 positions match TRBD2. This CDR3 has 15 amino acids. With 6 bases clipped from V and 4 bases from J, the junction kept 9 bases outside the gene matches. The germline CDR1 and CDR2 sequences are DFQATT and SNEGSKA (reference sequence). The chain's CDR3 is CSAKTGTSAYNEQFF. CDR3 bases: TGCAGTGCCAAAACCGGGACTAGCGCATACAATGAGCAGTTCTTC.

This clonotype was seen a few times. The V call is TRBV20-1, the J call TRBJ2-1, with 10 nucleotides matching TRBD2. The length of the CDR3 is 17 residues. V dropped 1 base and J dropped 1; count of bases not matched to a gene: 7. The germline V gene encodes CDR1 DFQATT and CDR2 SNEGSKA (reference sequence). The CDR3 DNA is TGCAGTGCTAGAGTGAAGCGGGGGGGCCTTTCCTACAATGAGCAGTTCTTC. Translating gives CSARVKRGGLSYNEQFF.

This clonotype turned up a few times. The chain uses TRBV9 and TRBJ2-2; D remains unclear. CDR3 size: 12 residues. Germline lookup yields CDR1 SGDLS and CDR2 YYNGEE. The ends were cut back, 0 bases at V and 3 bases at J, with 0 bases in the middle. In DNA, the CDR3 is TGTGCCAGCAGCGTAGACACCGGGGAGCTGTTTTTT. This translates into CASSVDTGELFF. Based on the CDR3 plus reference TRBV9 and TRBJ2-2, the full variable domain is DSGVTQTPKHLITATGQRVTLRCSPRSGDLSVYWYQQSLDQGLQFLIQYYNGEERAKGNILERFSAQQFPDLHSELNLSSLELGDSALYFCASSVDTGELFFGEGSRLTVL.

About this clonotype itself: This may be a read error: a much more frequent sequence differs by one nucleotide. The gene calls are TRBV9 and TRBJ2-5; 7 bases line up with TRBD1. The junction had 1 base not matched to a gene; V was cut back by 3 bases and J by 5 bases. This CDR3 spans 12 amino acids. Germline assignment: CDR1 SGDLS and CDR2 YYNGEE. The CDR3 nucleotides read TGTGCCAGCAGCGCACAGGGGGAGACCCAGTACTTC. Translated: CASSAQGETQYF.

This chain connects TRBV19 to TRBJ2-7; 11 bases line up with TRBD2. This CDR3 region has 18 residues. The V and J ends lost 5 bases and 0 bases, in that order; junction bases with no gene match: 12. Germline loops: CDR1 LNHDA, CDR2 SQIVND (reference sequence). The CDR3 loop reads CASSVGTSGGGISYEQYF. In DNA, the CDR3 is TGTGCCAGTAGTGTCGGGACTAGCGGAGGAGGGATCTCCTACGAGCAGTACTTC. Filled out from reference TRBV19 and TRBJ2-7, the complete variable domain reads DGGITQSPKYLFRKEGQNVTLSCEQNLNHDAMYWYRQDPGQGLRLIYYSQIVNDFQKGDIAEGYSVSREKKESFPLTVTSAQKNPTAFYLCASSVGTSGGGISYEQYFGPGTRLTVT.